These 13 T cell receptor beta chains originate from one sample sequenced in a study of blood T cell repertoires in COVID-19. Here immunoSEQ multiplex PCR was the method, and the copy in TCRdb shows in-frame clones only, minus some. The sample has about 17,000 clones; just under 95% are singletons. The sequenced sample consisted of peripheral blood. These receptors were obtained from a human donor in a cohort sampled during active COVID-19.

This clone was observed a single time. The chain recombines TRBV28 with TRBJ2-1; perhaps TRBD1 as D (5 bases). The CDR3 totals 15 residues. Trimming took 6 bases from V and 4 from J, leaving 16 bases between them. In germline, CDR1 is MDHEN, CDR2 SYDVKM. CDR3 region: CASSPREPAYNEQFF. CDR3 nucleotide sequence: TGTGCCAGCAGCCCCAGGGAACCAGCATACAATGAGCAGTTCTTC. The full variable domain, rest sourced from reference TRBV28 and TRBJ2-1, is DVKVTQSSRYLVKRTGEKVFLECVQDMDHENMFWYRQDPGLGLRLIYFSYDVKMKEKGDIPEGYSVSREKKERFSLILESASTNQTSMYLCASSPREPAYNEQFFGPGTRLTVL.

The CDR3 coding sequence is TGTGCCAGCAGCAGAAAGGCTAGCGGAAACCAAGAGACCCAGTACTTC. Its protein is CASSRKASGNQETQYF. The chain recombines TRBV7-8 with TRBJ2-5; 7 bases line up with TRBD2. The CDR3 length is 16 residues. Germline trimming cut 5 bases from V and 0 bases from J; bases unmatched to any gene: 9. CDR1 and CDR2 (germline): SGHVS, FQNEAQ.

This chain connects TRBV30 to TRBJ2-4; 13 nucleotides agree with TRBD2. V gave up 3 bases and J gave up 6 bases; unmatched junction bases: 11. CDR1 is GTSNPN, CDR2 SVGIG, per germline (reference sequence). The CDR3 extends over 17 amino acids. The CDR3 DNA reads TGTGCCTGGAGCCGTTTTAGGACTAGCGGGAGTTCAAACATTCAGTACTTC. Translation gives CAWSRFRTSGSSNIQYF.

The rearrangement links TRBV7-6 to TRBJ2-7, with 7 bases aligning to TRBD1. Germline CDR1 reads SGHVS; CDR2 reads FNYEAQ. After removal of 0 bases from V and 0 bases from J, the junction contained 2 bases not matched to a gene. The CDR3 is 15 residues long. The CDR3 nucleotides read TGTGCCAGCAGCTTAGCGGGGGACAGCTCCTACGAGCAGTACTTC. Its translation is CASSLAGDSSYEQYF.

This sequence joins TRBV28 and TRBJ2-2; the match to TRBD2 covers 10 bases. Germline V lookup: CDR1 MDHEN, CDR2 SYDVKM. The CDR3 covers 15 residues. V trimming: 6 bases; J trimming: 4 bases; junction bases outside the gene matches: 5. In DNA, the CDR3 is TGTGCCAGCAGCCTAAGCGGGAGGGCCACCGGGGAGCTGTTTTTT. Protein sequence: CASSLSGRATGELFF.

This chain links TRBV5-1 with TRBJ1-5; D ambiguous. This CDR3 is built from 15 residues. V was clipped by 1 base and J by 3 bases, with 11 bases between them. Germline lookup yields CDR1 SGHRS and CDR2 YFSETQ. The CDR3 sequence: CASSLSSGNNQPQHF. CDR3 sequence (DNA): TGCGCCAGCAGCTTGTCGTCGGGAAACAATCAGCCCCAGCATTTT. The full variable domain, in which reference TRBV5-1 and TRBJ1-5 provide the parts outside the CDR3, is KAGVTQTPRYLIKTRGQQVTLSCSPISGHRSVSWYQQTPGQGLQFLFEYFSETQRNKGNFPGRFSGRQFSNSRSEMNVSTLELGDSALYLCASSLSSGNNQPQHFGDGTRLSIL.

The rearrangement links TRBV10-3 to TRBJ1-4; D is possibly TRBD1 (6 bases). This CDR3 is built from 15 residues. Trimming took 6 bases from V and 8 from J, leaving 19 bases between them. The germline V gene has CDR1 ENHRY and CDR2 SYGVKD. CDR3 bases: TGTGCCATCAGAAATACGACAGGCCCTAGGGAAAAACTGTTTTTT. It specifies CAIRNTTGPREKLFF.

As DNA, the CDR3 is TGTGCCAGCAGCGACAGGGGCCGTCGGGGTCAGCCCCAGCATTTT. Protein: CASSDRGRRGQPQHF. The rearrangement joins TRBV6-5 to TRBJ1-5; TRBD1 matches 8 bases. V lost 6 bases and J lost 6; bases outside the gene matches: 10. CDR1 and CDR2 (germline): MNHEY, SVGAGI. The CDR3 sequence is 15 residues long.

This chain joins TRBV4-1 and TRBJ1-1; D unclear. This CDR3 spans 16 amino acids. With 2 bases removed from V and 4 bases from J, the gap between germline ends came to 17 bases. Germline CDR1 is MGHRA and CDR2 is YSYEKL. The CDR3 DNA reads TGCGCCAGCAGCCAATTTCTCACCAGGTCCGCCACTGAAGCTTTCTTT. Protein sequence: CASSQFLTRSATEAFF.

The J gene is TRBJ1-2, the V gene TRBV21-1; the D segment call TRBD1 is taken from the table without a DNA check. TRBV21-1 has pseudogene status. The CDR3 is 14 amino acids. As DNA, the CDR3 is TGTGCCAGCACTACAACAGGGGCCGCCTATGGCTACACCTTC. Amino acid sequence: CASTTTGAAYGYTF.

The chain links TRBV27 to TRBJ2-7, with 8 positions matching TRBD2. V lost 4 bases and J lost 2; bases outside the gene matches: 13. Germline lookup yields CDR1 MNHEY and CDR2 SMNVEV (reference sequence). The CDR3 sequence is 17 residues long. The CDR3 DNA sequence: TGTGCCAGCAGTTCCTTGGTAGCGGCGGGAGGTACCTACGAGCAGTACTTC. Amino acid sequence: CASSSLVAAGGTYEQYF.

In DNA, the CDR3 is TGTGCCACCAGCAGAGGGTCGCGGACAAGTTCCACAGATACGCAGTATTTT. This sequence encodes CATSRGSRTSSTDTQYF. V gene TRBV15 combines with J gene TRBJ2-3, with D possibly TRBD1 on 5 matching bases. Germline values: CDR1 LNHNV, CDR2 YYDKDF (reference sequence). The CDR3 sequence is 17 residues long. Trimming pared 1 base from V and 2 bases from J, leaving 16 bases between.

The rearrangement uses TRBV3-1 (or the pseudogene TRBV3-2) and TRBJ2-3, with 7 bases that match TRBD2. This CDR3 spans 17 amino acids. In germline, CDR1 is LGHDT, CDR2 YNNKEL (reference sequence). V dropped 0 bases and J dropped 9; count of bases not matched to a gene: 15. The CDR3 nucleotides read TGTGCCAGCAGCCAAGAGTCATGGACGACCCTGCGGGGGACGCAGTATTTT. The encoded protein is CASSQESWTTLRGTQYF.